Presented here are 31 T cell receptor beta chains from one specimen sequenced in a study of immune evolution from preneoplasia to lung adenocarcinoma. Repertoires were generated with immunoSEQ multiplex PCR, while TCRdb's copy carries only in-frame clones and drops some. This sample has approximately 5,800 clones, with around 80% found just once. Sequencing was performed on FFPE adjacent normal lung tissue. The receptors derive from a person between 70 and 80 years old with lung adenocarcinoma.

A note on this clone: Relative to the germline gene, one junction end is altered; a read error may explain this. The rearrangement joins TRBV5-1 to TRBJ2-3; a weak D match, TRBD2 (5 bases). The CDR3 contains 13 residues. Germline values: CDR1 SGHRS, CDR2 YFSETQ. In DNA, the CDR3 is TGCGCCAGCAGCCAGCCTAGCATAGATACGCAGTATTTT. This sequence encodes CASSQPSIDTQYF.

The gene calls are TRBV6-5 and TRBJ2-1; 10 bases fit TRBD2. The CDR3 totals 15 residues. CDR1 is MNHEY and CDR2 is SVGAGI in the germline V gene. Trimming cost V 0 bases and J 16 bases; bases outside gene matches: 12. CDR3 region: CASSYSNLAGVHTFF. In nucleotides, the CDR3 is TGTGCCAGCAGTTACTCGAATCTAGCGGGAGTTCATACTTTCTTC.

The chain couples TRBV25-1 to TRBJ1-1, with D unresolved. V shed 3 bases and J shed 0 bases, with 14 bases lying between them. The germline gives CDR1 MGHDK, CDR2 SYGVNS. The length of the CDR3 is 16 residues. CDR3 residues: CASSDRPRGLNTEAFF. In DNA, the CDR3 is TGTGCCAGCAGTGACCGCCCTAGAGGTTTGAACACTGAAGCTTTCTTT. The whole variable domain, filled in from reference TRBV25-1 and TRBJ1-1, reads EADIYQTPRYLVIGTGKKITLECSQTMGHDKMYWYQQDPGMELHLIHYSYGVNSTEKGDLSSESTVSRIRTEHFPLTLESARPSHTSQYLCASSDRPRGLNTEAFFGQGTRLTVV.

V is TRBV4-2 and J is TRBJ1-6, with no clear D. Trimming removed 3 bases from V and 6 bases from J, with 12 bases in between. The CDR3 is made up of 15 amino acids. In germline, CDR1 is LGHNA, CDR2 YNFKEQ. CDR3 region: CASSHHGSGNSPLHF. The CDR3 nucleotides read TGTGCCAGCAGCCACCACGGGAGTGGTAATTCACCCCTCCACTTT.

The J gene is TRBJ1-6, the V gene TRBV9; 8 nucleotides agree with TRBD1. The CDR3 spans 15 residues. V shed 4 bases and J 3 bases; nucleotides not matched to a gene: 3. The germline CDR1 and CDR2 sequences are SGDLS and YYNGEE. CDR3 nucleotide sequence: TGTGCCAGCAGCCCAACAGGGGGCTATAATTCACCCCTCCACTTT. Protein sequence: CASSPTGGYNSPLHF. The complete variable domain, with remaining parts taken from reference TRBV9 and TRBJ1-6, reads DSGVTQTPKHLITATGQRVTLRCSPRSGDLSVYWYQQSLDQGLQFLIQYYNGEERAKGNILERFSAQQFPDLHSELNLSSLELGDSALYFCASSPTGGYNSPLHFGNGTRLTVT.

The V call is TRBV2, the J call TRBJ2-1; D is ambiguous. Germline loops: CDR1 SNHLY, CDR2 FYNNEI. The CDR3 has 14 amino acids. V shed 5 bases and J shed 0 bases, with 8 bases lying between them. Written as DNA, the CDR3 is TGTGCCAGCAGTCTAAATCCCTCCTACAATGAGCAGTTCTTC. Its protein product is CASSLNPSYNEQFF.

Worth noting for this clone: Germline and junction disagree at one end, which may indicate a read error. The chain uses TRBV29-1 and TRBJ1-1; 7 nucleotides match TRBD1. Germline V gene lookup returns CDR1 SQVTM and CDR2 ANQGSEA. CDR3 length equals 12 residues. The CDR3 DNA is TGCAGCGGAGGGGGCGCGAACTCTGAAGCTTTCTTT. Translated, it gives CSGGGANSEAFF.

CDR3: CASSLSETSVFDAFF. CDR3 DNA sequence: TGTGCCAGCAGCTTATCGGAAACGAGTGTCTTCGATGCTTTCTTT. The rearrangement links TRBV7-8 to TRBJ1-1; D ambiguous. CDR1 and CDR2 (germline): SGHVS, FQNEAQ. Trimming pared 2 bases from V and 11 bases from J, leaving 21 bases between. The CDR3 spans 15 residues.

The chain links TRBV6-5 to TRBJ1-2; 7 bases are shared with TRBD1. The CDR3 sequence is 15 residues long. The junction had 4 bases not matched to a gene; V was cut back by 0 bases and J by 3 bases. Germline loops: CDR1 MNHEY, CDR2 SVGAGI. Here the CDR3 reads CASSYSDRNYYGYTF. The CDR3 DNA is TGTGCCAGCAGTTACTCGGACAGGAACTACTATGGCTACACCTTC.

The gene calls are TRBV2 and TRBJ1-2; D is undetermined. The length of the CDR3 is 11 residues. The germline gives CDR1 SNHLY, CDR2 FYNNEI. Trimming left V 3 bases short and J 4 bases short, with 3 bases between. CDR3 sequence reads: CASSEGYGYTF. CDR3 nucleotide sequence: TGTGCCAGCAGTGAGGGCTATGGCTACACCTTC.

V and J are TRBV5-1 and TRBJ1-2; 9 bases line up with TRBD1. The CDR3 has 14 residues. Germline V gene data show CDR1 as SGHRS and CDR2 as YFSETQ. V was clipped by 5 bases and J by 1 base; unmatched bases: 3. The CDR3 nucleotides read TGCGCCAGCAGGGAGGGACAGGGTAACTATGGCTACACCTTC. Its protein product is CASREGQGNYGYTF.

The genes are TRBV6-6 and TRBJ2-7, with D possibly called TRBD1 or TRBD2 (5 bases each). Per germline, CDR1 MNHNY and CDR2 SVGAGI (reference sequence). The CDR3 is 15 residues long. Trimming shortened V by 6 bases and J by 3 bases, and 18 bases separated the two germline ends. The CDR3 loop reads CASSSTGTARYEQYF. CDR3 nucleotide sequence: TGTGCCAGCAGCTCCACCGGGACCGCGCGCTACGAGCAGTACTTC.

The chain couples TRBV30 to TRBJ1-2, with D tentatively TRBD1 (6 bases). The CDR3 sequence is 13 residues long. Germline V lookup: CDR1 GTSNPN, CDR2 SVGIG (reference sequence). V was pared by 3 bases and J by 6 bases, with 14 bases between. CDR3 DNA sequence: TGTGCCTGGAGAACAGAGGCAGGGGATGGCTACACCTTC. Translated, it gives CAWRTEAGDGYTF.

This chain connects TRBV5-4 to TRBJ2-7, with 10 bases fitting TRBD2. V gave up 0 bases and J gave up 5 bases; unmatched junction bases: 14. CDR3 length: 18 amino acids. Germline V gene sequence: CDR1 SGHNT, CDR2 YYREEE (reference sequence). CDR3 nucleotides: TGTGCCAGCAGCTTGGAGCGGGGGTCCCTAGCGGGAGTCCACGAGCAGTACTTC. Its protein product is CASSLERGSLAGVHEQYF.

CDR3 bases: TGTGCCAGCAGTTTAGCTAAGGGGGCCAACGTCCTGACTTTC. Its translation is CASSLAKGANVLTF. This chain links TRBV28 with TRBJ2-6, with D unclear. CDR3 length: 14 amino acids. Trimming removed 2 bases at V and 4 bases at J, with 6 bases between. Germline assignment: CDR1 MDHEN and CDR2 SYDVKM. Full variable domain (remainder filled in from reference TRBV28 and TRBJ2-6): DVKVTQSSRYLVKRTGEKVFLECVQDMDHENMFWYRQDPGLGLRLIYFSYDVKMKEKGDIPEGYSVSREKKERFSLILESASTNQTSMYLCASSLAKGANVLTFGAGSRLTVL.

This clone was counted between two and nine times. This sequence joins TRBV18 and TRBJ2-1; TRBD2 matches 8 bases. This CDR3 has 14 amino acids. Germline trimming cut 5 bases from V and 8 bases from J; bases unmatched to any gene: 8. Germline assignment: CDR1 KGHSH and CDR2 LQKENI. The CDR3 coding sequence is TGTGCCAGCTCATCCGGGACTAGTAGCTATGAGCAGTTCTTC. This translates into CASSSGTSSYEQFF.

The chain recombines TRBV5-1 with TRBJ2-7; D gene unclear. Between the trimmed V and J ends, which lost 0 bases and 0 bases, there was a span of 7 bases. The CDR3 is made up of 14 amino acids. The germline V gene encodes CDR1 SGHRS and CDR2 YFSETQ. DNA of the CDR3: TGCGCCAGCAGCTTGGCCCCAGTCTCCTACGAGCAGTACTTC. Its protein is CASSLAPVSYEQYF.

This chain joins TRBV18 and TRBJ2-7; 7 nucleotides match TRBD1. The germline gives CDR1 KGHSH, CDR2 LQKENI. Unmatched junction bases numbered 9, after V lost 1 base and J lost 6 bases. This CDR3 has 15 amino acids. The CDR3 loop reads CASSPRQGGLIEQYF. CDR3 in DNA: TGTGCCAGCTCACCACGACAGGGTGGGTTGATCGAGCAGTACTTC.

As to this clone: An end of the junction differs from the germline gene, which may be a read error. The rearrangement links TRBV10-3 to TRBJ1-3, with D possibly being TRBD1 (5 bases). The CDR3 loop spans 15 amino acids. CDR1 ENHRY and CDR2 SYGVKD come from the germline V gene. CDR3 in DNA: TGTGCCATCAGTGATCCGTCAGGGACTGGCAACACCATATATTTT. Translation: CAISDPSGTGNTIYF.

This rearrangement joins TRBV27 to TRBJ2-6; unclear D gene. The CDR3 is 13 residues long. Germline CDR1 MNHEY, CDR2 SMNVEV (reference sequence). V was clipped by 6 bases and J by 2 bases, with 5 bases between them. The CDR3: CASRGPGANVLTF. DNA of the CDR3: TGTGCCAGCAGAGGACCTGGGGCCAACGTCCTGACTTTC.

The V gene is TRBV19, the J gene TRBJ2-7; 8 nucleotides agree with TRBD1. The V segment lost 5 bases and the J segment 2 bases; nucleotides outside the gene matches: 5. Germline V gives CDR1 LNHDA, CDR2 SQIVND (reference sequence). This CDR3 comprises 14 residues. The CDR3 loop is CASSLRTGPYEQYF. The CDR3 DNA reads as TGTGCCAGTAGTTTAAGGACAGGGCCCTACGAGCAGTACTTC. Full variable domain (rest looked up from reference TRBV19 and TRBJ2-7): DGGITQSPKYLFRKEGQNVTLSCEQNLNHDAMYWYRQDPGQGLRLIYYSQIVNDFQKGDIAEGYSVSREKKESFPLTVTSAQKNPTAFYLCASSLRTGPYEQYFGPGTRLTVT.

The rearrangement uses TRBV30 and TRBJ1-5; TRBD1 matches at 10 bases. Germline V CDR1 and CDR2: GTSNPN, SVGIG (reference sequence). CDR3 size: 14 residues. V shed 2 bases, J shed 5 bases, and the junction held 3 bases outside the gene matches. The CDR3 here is CAWSTGTGDQPQHF. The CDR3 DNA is TGTGCCTGGAGTACCGGGACAGGGGATCAGCCCCAGCATTTT.

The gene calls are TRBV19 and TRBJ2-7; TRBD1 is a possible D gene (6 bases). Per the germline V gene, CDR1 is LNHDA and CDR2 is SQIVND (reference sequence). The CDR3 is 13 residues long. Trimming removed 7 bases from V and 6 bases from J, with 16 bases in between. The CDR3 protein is CASTQDSFGEQYF. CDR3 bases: TGTGCCAGTACGCAGGACAGCTTCGGCGAGCAGTACTTC.

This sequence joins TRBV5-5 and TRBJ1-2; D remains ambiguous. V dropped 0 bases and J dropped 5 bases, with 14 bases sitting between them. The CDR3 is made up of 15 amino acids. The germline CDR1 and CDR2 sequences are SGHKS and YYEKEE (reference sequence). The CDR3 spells CASSLEASSVYGYTF. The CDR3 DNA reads TGTGCCAGCAGCTTGGAGGCCAGCTCAGTTTATGGCTACACCTTC. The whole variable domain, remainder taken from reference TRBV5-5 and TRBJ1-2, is DAGVTQSPTHLIKTRGQQVTLRCSPISGHKSVSWYQQVLGQGPQFIFQYYEKEERGRGNFPDRFSARQFPNYSSELNVNALLLGDSALYLCASSLEASSVYGYTFGSGTRLTVV.

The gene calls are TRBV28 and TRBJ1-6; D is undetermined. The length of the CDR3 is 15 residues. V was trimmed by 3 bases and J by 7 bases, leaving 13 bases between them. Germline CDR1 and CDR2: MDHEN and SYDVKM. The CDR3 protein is CASSFLAIGNSPLHF. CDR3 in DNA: TGTGCCAGCAGTTTTCTGGCGATAGGAAATTCACCCCTCCACTTT.

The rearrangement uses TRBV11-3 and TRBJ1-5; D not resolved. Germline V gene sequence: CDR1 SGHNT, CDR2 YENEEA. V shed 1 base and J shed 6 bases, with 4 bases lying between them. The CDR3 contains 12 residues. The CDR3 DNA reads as TGTGCCAGCAGCTTAGGGGTTCAGCCCCAGCATTTT. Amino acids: CASSLGVQPQHF.

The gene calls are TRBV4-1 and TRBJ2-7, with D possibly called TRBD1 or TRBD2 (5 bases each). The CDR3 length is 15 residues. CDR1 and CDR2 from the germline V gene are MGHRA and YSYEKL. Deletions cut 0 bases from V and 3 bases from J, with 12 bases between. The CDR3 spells CASSQDPGPYYEQYF. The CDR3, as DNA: TGCGCCAGCAGCCAAGATCCGGGACCCTACTACGAGCAGTACTTC.

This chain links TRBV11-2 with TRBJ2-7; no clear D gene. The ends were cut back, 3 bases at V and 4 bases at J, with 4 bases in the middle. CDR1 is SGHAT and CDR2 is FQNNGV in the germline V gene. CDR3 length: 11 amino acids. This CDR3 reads CASSFLYEQYF. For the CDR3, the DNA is TGTGCCAGCAGCTTTCTTTACGAGCAGTACTTC.

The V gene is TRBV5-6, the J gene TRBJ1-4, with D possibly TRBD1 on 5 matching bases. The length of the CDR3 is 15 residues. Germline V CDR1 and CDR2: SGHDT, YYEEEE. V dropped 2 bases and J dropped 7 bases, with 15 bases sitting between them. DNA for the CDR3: TGTGCCAGCAGCTTTTACAGGACGGGTCGTGAAAAACTGTTTTTT. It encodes CASSFYRTGREKLFF.

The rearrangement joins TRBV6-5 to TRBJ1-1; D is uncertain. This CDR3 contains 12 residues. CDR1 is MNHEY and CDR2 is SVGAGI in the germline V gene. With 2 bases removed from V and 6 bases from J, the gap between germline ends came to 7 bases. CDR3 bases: TGTGCCAGCAGTTACAGAGGTGCTGAAGCTTTCTTT. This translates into CASSYRGAEAFF.

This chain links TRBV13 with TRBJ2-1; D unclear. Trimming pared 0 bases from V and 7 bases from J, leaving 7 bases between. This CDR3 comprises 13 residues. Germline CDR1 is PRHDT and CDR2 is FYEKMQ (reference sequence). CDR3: CASSLGPRNEQFF. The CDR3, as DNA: TGTGCCAGCAGCTTAGGTCCCCGAAATGAGCAGTTCTTC.